A single sample gave rise to the 30 T cell receptor beta chains below, sequenced in a study of CD8 T cells in ankylosing spondylitis. TCRdb re-analysed the 5' RACE reads in MiXCR, keeping a single row per CDR3 protein. Of roughly 230,000 distinct CDR3 sequences listed, over 9.5% are singletons. The sample was blood, either unsorted or a sorted T cell fraction (not recorded which). The receptors originated from a male donor with ankylosing spondylitis or in good health (not recorded which).

In its sample, this clonotype was seen many times. This chain uses TRBV20-1 with TRBJ2-1; D may correspond to TRBD1 or TRBD2 (5 bases each). The germline V gene has CDR1 DFQATT and CDR2 SNEGSKA (reference sequence). The CDR3 contains 17 residues. V was cut by 3 bases and J by 0 bases, with 18 bases left in between. CDR3 coding DNA: TGCAGTGCTAGGCGTACACCCGGGACCGGCTCCTACAATGAGCAGTTCTTC. Residues: CSARRTPGTGSYNEQFF.

Remarks on this clonotype: A junction boundary mismatches the germline segment, possibly from a read error. This chain connects TRBV27 to TRBJ2-7, with 9 bases fitting TRBD1. Germline V gene sequence: CDR1 MNHEY, CDR2 SMNVEV (reference sequence). The CDR3 totals 13 residues. DNA for the CDR3: TGTACCAGCTCTCCGGGACAGGGCTACGAGCAGTACTTC. Its protein product is CTSSPGQGYEQYF.

This clonotype was counted many times. This chain joins TRBV15 and TRBJ2-1; D is possibly TRBD1 or TRBD2 (6 bases each). Germline CDR1 is LNHNV and CDR2 is YYDKDF (reference sequence). V lost 3 bases and J 9 bases, leaving 15 bases between the germline ends. The CDR3 length is 14 residues. The CDR3 here is CATSSLLGGREQFF. The CDR3 nucleotides are TGTGCCACCAGCAGCCTGTTAGGGGGGCGTGAGCAGTTCTTC.

This clonotype was recorded many times. This rearrangement joins TRBV10-3 to TRBJ2-7; D tentatively fits TRBD1 or TRBD2 (5 bases each). Trimming cost V 0 bases and J 3 bases, with 12 bases left between them. The CDR3 is made up of 15 amino acids. Looked up from germline, CDR1 is ENHRY and CDR2 is SYGVKD. The CDR3 DNA reads as TGTGCCATCAGTGAGTCGATGGGACCCCTCTACGAGCAGTACTTC. Translation: CAISESMGPLYEQYF.

This clonotype came up many times. The CDR3 protein is CASSATGGTQPQHF. The CDR3 coding sequence is TGTGCCAGCAGCGCTACAGGGGGTACTCAGCCCCAGCATTTT. V usage is TRBV11-2 and J usage is TRBJ1-5; 8 bases are a match to TRBD1. Trimming took 5 bases from V and 6 from J; bases not matched to a gene: 6. Germline CDR1 and CDR2: SGHAT and FQNNGV. The CDR3 contains 14 residues. Looking up the rest from reference TRBV11-2 and TRBJ1-5 gives the full variable domain: EAGVAQSPRYKIIEKRQSVAFWCNPISGHATLYWYQQILGQGPKLLIQFQNNGVVDDSQLPKDRFSAERLKGVDSTLKIQPAKLEDSAVYLCASSATGGTQPQHFGDGTRLSIL.

This clonotype was observed at least ten times. The rearrangement links TRBV13 to TRBJ2-7; unclear D gene. V lost 0 bases and J 1 base, leaving 10 bases between the germline ends. CDR1 is PRHDT and CDR2 is FYEKMQ in the germline V gene (reference sequence). This CDR3 is built from 15 residues. CDR3 residues: CASSLGLTQSYEQYF. The CDR3 bases are TGTGCCAGCAGCTTAGGCCTAACCCAATCCTACGAGCAGTACTTC.

The chain joins TRBV9 to TRBJ2-1; no clear D. Germline CDR1 is SGDLS and CDR2 is YYNGEE. CDR3 length: 15 residues. Deletions cut 0 bases from V and 8 bases from J, with 15 bases between. CDR3 loop: CASSVEGRPQDEQFF. In nucleotides, the CDR3 is TGTGCCAGCAGCGTAGAGGGTAGACCCCAAGATGAGCAGTTCTTC.

This clonotype was seen repeatedly, ten times or more. This chain uses TRBV15 with TRBJ2-6; the D is unclear. V dropped 5 bases and J dropped 0 bases, with 11 bases sitting between them. This CDR3 is 16 amino acids long. Germline lookup yields CDR1 LNHNV and CDR2 YYDKDF (reference sequence). The CDR3 nucleotides read TGTGCCACCAGCCGAAACCTACTCTCTGGGGCCAACGTCCTGACTTTC. Protein: CATSRNLLSGANVLTF.

This clonotype was seen ten or more times. The chain links TRBV10-3 to TRBJ2-1, with TRBD2 matching 7 bases. The trim removed 2 bases at V and 6 bases at J, leaving 7 bases unmatched. The CDR3 has 15 amino acids. The germline V gene has CDR1 ENHRY and CDR2 SYGVKD. DNA of the CDR3: TGTGCCATCAGTGAGGGGCAGGGAGGGCCCAATGAGCAGTTCTTC. This encodes CAISEGQGGPNEQFF.

Ten or more counts support this clonotype. The rearrangement joins TRBV4-1 to TRBJ2-5, with 7 nucleotides matching TRBD2. Germline loops: CDR1 MGHRA, CDR2 YSYEKL. The CDR3 covers 16 residues. Trimming at V came to 0 bases and at J to 3 bases, leaving 7 bases not matched to a gene. CDR3 protein: CASSQEGWRGKETQYF. Written as DNA, the CDR3 is TGCGCCAGCAGCCAAGAGGGATGGCGGGGGAAAGAGACCCAGTACTTC.

This clonotype was seen only a few times. The chain recombines TRBV5-1 with TRBJ2-1; D is uncertain. Trimming took off 7 bases at V and 2 bases at J, with 13 bases between the two ends. This CDR3 contains 14 residues. CDR1 is SGHRS, CDR2 YFSETQ, per germline. The CDR3 nucleotides read TGCGCCAGCTCCAACCAGGCAGCCTACAATGAGCAGTTCTTC. Its protein is CASSNQAAYNEQFF.

This clonotype showed up many times. The rearrangement joins TRBV12-3 or TRBV12-4 to TRBJ1-2, with TRBD1 matching 10 bases. The J segment lost 4 bases and the V segment lost 4 bases, leaving 3 bases of the junction unmatched. This CDR3 is built from 14 residues. The CDR3 DNA reads TGTGCCAGCAGTTCCGGGACAGGGGCCTATGGCTACACCTTC. Translated, it gives CASSSGTGAYGYTF.

Only a few counts were recorded for this clonotype. The chain joins TRBV12-2 to TRBJ2-7; the D call in the table, TRBD1, was not verified against the DNA. TRBV12-2 is described as a pseudogene. This CDR3 is 14 amino acids long. The CDR3 sequence is CASRRRVGGYEQYF. The CDR3 DNA follows: TGTGCAAGTCGCCGCCGTGTAGGGGGCTACGAGCAGTACTTC.

This chain joins TRBV6-1 and TRBJ2-7, with 7 bases lining up with TRBD1. CDR3 size: 14 residues. Germline V CDR1 and CDR2: MNHNS, SASEGT. V was clipped by 7 bases and J by 4 bases; unmatched bases: 10. This CDR3 is CASTEDRVGYEQYF. The DNA for the CDR3 is TGTGCCAGCACCGAAGACAGGGTGGGGTACGAGCAGTACTTC.

This clonotype was observed at least ten times. This chain uses TRBV4-1 with TRBJ1-5; D gene uncertain. CDR1 MGHRA and CDR2 YSYEKL come from the germline V gene. This CDR3 is built from 14 residues. The V gene lost 1 base and the J gene lost 4 bases, with 8 bases spanning the gap. CDR3 bases: TGCGCCAGCAGCCAAGTCGGTGGTAATCAGCCCCAGCATTTT. This translates into CASSQVGGNQPQHF.

This clonotype was picked up many times. This rearrangement joins TRBV20-1 to TRBJ2-2; D is possibly TRBD2 (5 bases). CDR3 length: 15 residues. V was trimmed by 6 bases and J by 3 bases, leaving 17 bases between them. The germline V gene encodes CDR1 DFQATT and CDR2 SNEGSKA (reference sequence). The CDR3 DNA reads TGCAGTGCAACCGTCGTGGGAGCCCACACCGGGGAGCTGTTTTTT. This translates into CSATVVGAHTGELFF.

This clonotype was recorded many times. The V gene is TRBV24-1, the J gene TRBJ1-2; 9 nucleotides match TRBD1. CDR3 length equals 13 residues. Unmatched junction bases numbered 2, after V lost 5 bases and J lost 5 bases. The germline CDR1 and CDR2 sequences are KGHDR and SFDVKD. The CDR3 loop reads CATSVGTGYGYTF. CDR3 sequence (DNA): TGTGCCACCAGTGTGGGGACAGGGTATGGCTACACCTTC.

This clonotype appeared many times. The chain combines TRBV7-8 with TRBJ2-5, with a weak D call TRBD1 (6 bases). V was pared by 4 bases and J by 5 bases, with 14 bases between. CDR1 and CDR2 (germline): SGHVS, FQNEAQ. The length of the CDR3 is 14 residues. As DNA, the CDR3 is TGTGCCAGCAGCTCCGCGGCAGGGGTGGAGACCCAGTACTTC. This gives the protein CASSSAAGVETQYF.

This clonotype was seen ten or more times. The rearrangement links TRBV19 to TRBJ2-5, with TRBD1 matching over 8 bases. Germline V lookup: CDR1 LNHDA, CDR2 SQIVND (reference sequence). The length of the CDR3 is 13 residues. After removal of 3 bases from V and 5 bases from J, the junction contained 2 bases not matched to a gene. This CDR3 is CASSITGGETQYF. The CDR3, as DNA: TGTGCCAGTAGTATTACAGGGGGGGAGACCCAGTACTTC.

This chain uses TRBV4-1 with TRBJ2-3, with D unclear. The CDR3 has 16 amino acids. Germline V CDR1 and CDR2: MGHRA, YSYEKL. V lost 4 bases, J lost 1 base, and 15 bases lay in between. CDR3 region: CASSPDYDEGTDTQYF. The CDR3, as DNA: TGCGCCAGCAGCCCAGATTATGACGAGGGCACAGATACGCAGTATTTT.

Ten or more counts support this clonotype. The chain recombines TRBV7-8 with TRBJ1-4, with a tentative D call TRBD1 (5 bases). CDR3 length equals 16 residues. With 3 bases removed from V and 0 bases from J, the gap between germline ends came to 11 bases. Germline lookup yields CDR1 SGHVS and CDR2 FQNEAQ. The CDR3 sequence: CASSFRQTATNEKLFF. The CDR3 nucleotides read TGTGCCAGCAGCTTTCGACAGACTGCAACTAATGAAAAACTGTTTTTT.

The table lists this clonotype with many counts. The chain carries TRBV7-8 and TRBJ2-7; 8 bases agree with TRBD1. Germline trimming cut 5 bases from V and 3 bases from J; bases unmatched to any gene: 15. This CDR3 spans 17 amino acids. Germline V lookup: CDR1 SGHVS, CDR2 FQNEAQ. This chain's CDR3 is CASSTLLSGTGNYEQYF. The CDR3 DNA follows: TGTGCCAGCAGCACACTACTCTCCGGGACAGGAAACTACGAGCAGTACTTC.

Ten or more counts support this clonotype. The chain combines TRBV7-9 with TRBJ2-1; maybe TRBD2 (5 bases). CDR1 and CDR2 from the germline V gene are SEHNR and FQNEAQ (reference sequence). The CDR3 length is 16 residues. V shed 5 bases and J shed 2 bases, with 16 bases lying between them. The DNA for the CDR3 is TGTGCCAGCAGCCCCCCAGGCGGGTCTACCTACAATGAGCAGTTCTTC. Translating gives CASSPPGGSTYNEQFF. The full variable domain, in which reference TRBV7-9 and TRBJ2-1 provide the parts outside the CDR3, is DTGVSQNPRHKITKRGQNVTFRCDPISEHNRLYWYRQTLGQGPEFLTYFQNEAQLEKSRLLSDRFSAERPKGSFSTLEIQRTEQGDSAMYLCASSPPGGSTYNEQFFGPGTRLTVL.

A few counts support this clonotype. The genes are TRBV4-2 and TRBJ1-1; D may be TRBD1 (6 bases). Per germline, CDR1 LGHNA and CDR2 YNFKEQ. This CDR3 comprises 17 residues. Trimming stripped 4 bases from V and 6 bases from J, with 24 bases between. DNA for the CDR3: TGTGCCAGCAGCCCTGAGGGGGGCCCAATTACGAGCTCTGAAGCTTTCTTT. Translated, it gives CASSPEGGPITSSEAFF.

This clonotype was seen many times. The chain is built from TRBV5-6 and TRBJ2-3, with unresolved D. Germline V gene lookup returns CDR1 SGHDT and CDR2 YYEEEE. The V end lost 4 bases, the J end lost 0 bases, and 9 bases lay between the germline ends. The CDR3 has 14 amino acids. DNA for the CDR3: TGTGCCAGCAGCGTCGACCTGAGCACAGATACGCAGTATTTT. Its translation: CASSVDLSTDTQYF.

This clonotype was detected ten times or more. The chain carries TRBV20-1 and TRBJ2-7, with 11 bases lining up with TRBD2. This CDR3 has 18 amino acids. With 0 bases clipped from V and 4 bases from J, the junction kept 14 bases outside the gene matches. Germline V CDR1 and CDR2: DFQATT, SNEGSKA (reference sequence). CDR3 in DNA: TGCAGTGCTAGAGACACCGGACTAGCGGGCGGTGTCGGGTACGAGCAGTACTTC. It is translated as CSARDTGLAGGVGYEQYF.

This clonotype was recorded at least ten times. The gene calls are TRBV7-9 and TRBJ2-7; D gene ambiguous. Germline V gene data show CDR1 as SEHNR and CDR2 as FQNEAQ (reference sequence). CDR3 length equals 13 residues. V was cut by 5 bases and J by 2 bases, with 10 bases left in between. The CDR3 reads CASSPPRAYEQYF. The CDR3 bases are TGTGCCAGCAGCCCGCCTCGGGCCTACGAGCAGTACTTC.

This clonotype was recorded a few times. The rearrangement uses TRBV20-1 and TRBJ1-6; D is uncertain. This CDR3 region has 15 residues. CDR1 is DFQATT and CDR2 is SNEGSKA in the germline V gene (reference sequence). The V and J ends lost 0 bases and 6 bases respectively, with 12 bases between them. Here the CDR3 reads CSAREGGPSNSPLHF. In DNA form, the CDR3 reads TGCAGTGCTAGAGAGGGCGGACCTTCTAATTCACCCCTCCACTTT.

The chain combines TRBV7-9 with TRBJ2-1; a weak D match, TRBD1 (5 bases). The V and J ends lost 2 bases and 7 bases respectively, with 12 bases between them. CDR1 is SEHNR and CDR2 is FQNEAQ in the germline V gene (reference sequence). The CDR3 consists of 14 residues. CDR3 DNA: TGTGCCAGCAGCTTAAACGTAGGACAAAATGAGCAGTTCTTC. Protein product: CASSLNVGQNEQFF.

This clonotype was counted many times. The gene calls are TRBV23-1 and TRBJ2-3; D is undetermined. TRBV23-1 carries the ORF label, with uncertain function. The CDR3 spans 16 residues. The V end was cut by 6 bases, the J end by 2 bases, with 18 bases between. The CDR3 coding sequence is TGCGCCAGCAGACGCCCCTGGGTTTACCCCACAGATACGCAGTATTTT. Translating gives CASRRPWVYPTDTQYF.